This T cell receptor (beta chain) was profiled in a study of T cell changes during pregnancy in multiple sclerosis. Assay: immunoSEQ multiplex PCR; the TCRdb copy retains only in-frame clones and omits some. Among around 62,000 clones listed, 90% were seen once. Trimming cost V 0 bases and J 9 bases, with 27 bases left between them. The CDR3 spans 18 residues. Germline V gene sequence: CDR1 GTSNPN, CDR2 SVGIG (reference sequence). Sequenced material: peripheral blood, taken in the third trimester of pregnancy. This receptor was taken from a female donor with multiple sclerosis, enrolled in a pregnancy study. This chain uses TRBV30 with TRBJ1-5; a possible D gene is TRBD1 (5 bases). The CDR3 loop reads CAWSVSLLPRGPSGPQHF. CDR3 sequence (DNA): TGTGCCTGGAGTGTATCCCTCCTACCGCGGGGCCCCTCGGGGCCCCAGCATTTT.